The entry below gives a single T cell receptor beta chain sequence along with its context. What it recognizes is unknown. These data belong to a study of cytomegalovirus exposure and HLA in healthy donors. This CDR3 contains 14 residues. The V and J ends lost 0 bases and 1 base respectively, with 6 bases between them. Germline-derived CDR1 and CDR2 are LNHDA and SQIVND (reference sequence). The PCR used 60 Vbeta and 13 Jbeta primers. Profiling relied on immunoSEQ multiplex PCR, and the TCRdb table lists in-frame clones only, not all of them. The data show 120,000 to 150,000 clones, roughly 80% seen once. Study-wide results and limits: Sequencing probably produced one cluster of sequence variants that were highly shared.

Sequencing used PBMCs. The receptor comes from a female donor in good health and CMV-seronegative. The V gene is TRBV19, the J gene TRBJ1-1; D gene ambiguous. Here the CDR3 reads CASSIDGENTEAFF. CDR3 nucleotides: TGTGCCAGTAGTATAGACGGGGAGAACACTGAAGCTTTCTTT.